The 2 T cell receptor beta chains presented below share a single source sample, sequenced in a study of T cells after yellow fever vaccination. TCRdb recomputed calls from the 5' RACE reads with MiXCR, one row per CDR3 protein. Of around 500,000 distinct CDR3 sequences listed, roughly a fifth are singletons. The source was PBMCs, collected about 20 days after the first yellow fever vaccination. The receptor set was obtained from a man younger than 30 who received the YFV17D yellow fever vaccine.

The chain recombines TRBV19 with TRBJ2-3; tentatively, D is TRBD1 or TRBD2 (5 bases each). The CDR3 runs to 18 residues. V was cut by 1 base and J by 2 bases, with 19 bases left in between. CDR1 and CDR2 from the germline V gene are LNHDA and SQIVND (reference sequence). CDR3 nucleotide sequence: TGTGCCAGTAGTATAGGCCCGGGCCCGGGACCTAACACAGATACGCAGTATTTT. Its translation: CASSIGPGPGPNTDTQYF.

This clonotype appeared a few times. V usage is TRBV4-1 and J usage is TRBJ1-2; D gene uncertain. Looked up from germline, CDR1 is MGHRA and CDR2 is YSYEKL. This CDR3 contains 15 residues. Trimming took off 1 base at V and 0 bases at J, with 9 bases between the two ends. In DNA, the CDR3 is TGCGCCAGCAGCCAAGTGGTGGTGGCTAACTATGGCTACACCTTC. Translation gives CASSQVVVANYGYTF.